Listed below are T cell receptor beta chains from one sample, sequenced in a study of cytomegalovirus exposure and HLA in healthy donors. Only in-frame clones appear in the TCRdb table, and some are missing; sequencing was by immunoSEQ multiplex PCR. The sample records 150,000 to 200,000 clones, nearly 80% being singletons. Material for sequencing was PBMCs. The receptors here all came from a man between 18 and 35 years old in good health and CMV-seropositive. CDR3s include the opening cysteine and the closing phenylalanine or tryptophan. The order of the fields is clone size, V gene, J gene, D gene, CDR3 protein, CDR3 DNA. The D gene is left open where the match is weak. Rows may omit the clone size; those that give it use once, few, many or a size class.

>NA|TRBV29-1|TRBJ1-6|TRBD1
CSVRQGSSYNSPLHF
TGCAGCGTACGACAGGGGAGCTCCTATAATTCACCCCTCCACTTT
>NA|TRBV13|TRBJ1-2|NA
CASSLESGYGYTF
TGTGCCAGCAGCTTAGAAAGCGGCTATGGCTACACCTTC
>NA|TRBV5-8|TRBJ2-7|NA
CASLRRLPFEQYF
TGTGCCAGCCTCCGAAGACTTCCCTTCGAGCAGTACTTC
>NA|TRBV5-5|TRBJ1-5|TRBD1
CASSSSGTGIQPQHF
TGTGCCAGCAGCTCATCCGGGACAGGGATTCAGCCCCAGCATTTT
>NA|TRBV14|TRBJ2-7|NA
CASSHMRPSSYEQYF
TGTGCCAGCAGCCATATGCGCCCGAGCTCCTACGAGCAGTACTTC
>NA|TRBV19|TRBJ2-7|TRBD2
CASSMTGGGTEQYF
TGTGCCAGTAGTATGACGGGAGGGGGAACCGAGCAGTACTTC
>NA|TRBV5-6|TRBJ2-5|NA
CASSGRGAETQYF
TGTGCCAGCAGCGGACGTGGGGCAGAGACCCAGTACTTC
>NA|TRBV7-6|TRBJ2-5|TRBD2
CASSFYSQREFQETQYF
TGTGCCAGCAGCTTCTACTCTCAGCGGGAGTTTCAAGAGACCCAGTACTTC
>NA|TRBV30|TRBJ2-3|TRBD2
CAWSAKLAGGQDTQYF
TGTGCCTGGAGTGCCAAACTAGCGGGAGGACAAGATACGCAGTATTTT
>NA|TRBV5-1|TRBJ2-1|TRBD2
CASSPVSGRRYNEQFF
TGCGCCAGCAGCCCGGTTAGCGGGAGGAGGTACAATGAGCAGTTCTTC
>NA|TRBV4-3|TRBJ1-1|NA
CASSQVHSLNTEAFF
TGCGCCAGCAGCCAAGTACACAGCCTGAACACTGAAGCTTTCTTT
>NA|TRBV27|TRBJ2-7|NA
CASSSAGYYEQYF
TGTGCCAGCAGTTCAGCAGGGTACTACGAGCAGTACTTC
>NA|TRBV27|TRBJ1-3|NA
CASDGGAGGNTIYF
TGTGCCAGCGACGGCGGGGCAGGTGGAAACACCATATATTTT
>NA|TRBV12-5|TRBJ2-7|NA
CASGLYQGRGEQYF
TGTGCTAGTGGTTTGTACCAGGGGAGAGGCGAGCAGTACTTC
>NA|TRBV7-9|TRBJ1-3|NA
CASIKEGGLFSGNTIYF
TGTGCCAGCATCAAGGAGGGGGGGCTCTTCTCTGGAAACACCATATATTTT
>NA|TRBV6-5|TRBJ2-4|TRBD1
CASSYTRTGVNIQYF
TGTGCCAGCAGTTACACTCGGACAGGGGTAAACATTCAGTACTTC
>NA|TRBV7-2|TRBJ2-2|TRBD1
CASSLAQRFYGTERTGELFF
TGTGCCAGCAGCTTAGCGCAACGGTTCTATGGGACAGAGAGAACCGGGGAGCTGTTTTTT
>few|TRBV5-1|TRBJ2-1|NA
CASSLWPGGTSEQFF
TGCGCCAGCAGCTTGTGGCCAGGGGGGACAAGTGAGCAGTTCTTC
>NA|TRBV5-5|TRBJ2-3|NA
CASSLESGSPDTQYF
TGTGCCAGCAGCTTGGAGTCAGGATCGCCAGATACGCAGTATTTT
>NA|TRBV4-1|TRBJ1-5|TRBD1
CASSQDPGQMNQPQHF
TGCGCCAGCAGCCAAGACCCGGGACAGATGAATCAGCCCCAGCATTTT
>NA|TRBV9|TRBJ2-4|TRBD1
CASSDPGQGAKRNIQYF
TGTGCCAGCAGCGACCCGGGACAGGGGGCAAAGAGAAACATTCAGTACTTC
>NA|TRBV9|TRBJ1-3|NA
CASGREGENTIYF
TGTGCCAGCGGCAGGGAGGGTGAAAACACCATATATTTT
>NA|TRBV6-5|TRBJ2-7|NA
CASSRDTHEQYF
TGTGCCAGCAGCCGGGACACACACGAGCAGTACTTC
>NA|TRBV4-1|TRBJ2-1|NA
CASSHYGGYNEQFF
TGCGCCAGCAGCCATTATGGGGGGTACAATGAGCAGTTCTTC
>few|TRBV19|TRBJ1-6|NA
CASSVSGEERSPLHF
TGTGCCAGTAGTGTATCAGGGGAAGAACGTTCACCCCTCCACTTT
>few|TRBV7-9|TRBJ2-4|TRBD2
CASSHTSGRVGFIQYF
TGTGCCAGCAGTCACACTAGCGGGAGAGTAGGATTCATTCAGTACTTC
>NA|TRBV18|TRBJ2-7|NA
CASSPTGNYEQYF
TGTGCCAGCTCACCGACCGGGAACTACGAGCAGTACTTC
>NA|TRBV5-1|TRBJ2-1|TRBD1
CASSSQDRVSNEQFF
TGCGCCAGCAGCTCTCAGGACAGGGTGAGCAATGAGCAGTTCTTC
>NA|TRBV10-3|TRBJ1-5|TRBD1
CAISESTGRGQPQHF
TGTGCCATCAGTGAGTCGACAGGGAGAGGGCAGCCCCAGCATTTT
>NA|TRBV28|TRBJ1-5|TRBD1
CASSLQGAPFSNQPQHF
TGTGCCAGCAGTTTACAGGGGGCCCCATTTAGCAATCAGCCCCAGCATTTT
>NA|TRBV5-4|TRBJ2-7|NA
CASSSTRGPDEQYF
TGTGCCAGCAGCTCGACTAGGGGCCCTGACGAGCAGTACTTC
>NA|TRBV6-1|TRBJ1-5|TRBD1
CASSEPTGKDNQPQHF
TGTGCCAGCAGTGAACCGACAGGGAAGGACAATCAGCCCCAGCATTTT
>NA|TRBV5-4|TRBJ2-1|TRBD2
CASSPRTSGSYNEQFF
TGTGCCAGCAGCCCGAGGACTAGCGGGTCCTACAATGAGCAGTTCTTC
>NA|TRBV4-3|TRBJ2-5|NA
CASSQHGGRSLETQYF
TGCGCCAGCAGCCAACACGGGGGACGATCCTTAGAGACCCAGTACTTC
>NA|TRBV13|TRBJ1-2|NA
CASSSRANYGYTF
TGTGCCAGCAGCTCCCGCGCTAACTATGGCTACACCTTC
>once|TRBV7-9|TRBJ1-1|NA
CASSLNDGGVIYF
TGTGCCAGCAGCTTAAACGATGGGGGGGTTATCTACTTT
>NA|TRBV11-3|TRBJ2-1|TRBD2
CASSLDSGFGNEQFF
TGTGCCAGCAGCTTAGATAGCGGGTTTGGCAATGAGCAGTTCTTC
>NA|TRBV12-1|TRBJ1-2|NA
CASRNGGGDGYTF
TGTGCCAGCAGAAATGGCGGGGGCGATGGCTACACCTTC
>NA|TRBV5-1|TRBJ2-7|NA
CASDPTGARYEQYF
TGCGCCAGCGACCCGACGGGAGCGCGTTACGAGCAGTACTTC
>NA|TRBV7-2|TRBJ2-6|NA
CASSLVVYPGANVLTF
TGTGCCAGCAGCTTAGTGGTCTATCCTGGGGCCAACGTCCTGACTTTC